This T cell receptor (beta chain) was sequenced for a study of cytomegalovirus exposure and HLA in healthy donors. On the study more broadly: Unique TCRs numbering roughly 85 million, obtained from HLA-typed donors, made up an early data release. Study observations and caveats: In a later analysis, most CMV-associated TCR beta chains appeared HLA-restricted.

Looked up from germline, CDR1 is MNHEY and CDR2 is SVGAGI. There are 12 residues in the CDR3. Losses at the gene ends were 5 bases for V and 8 bases for J; bases not matched to a gene: 2. Though nominally healthy at sampling, donors likely had unrecorded immune exposures. As regards this clone: Its antigen is undetermined.

A multiplex PCR was run with 60 Vbeta primers and 13 Jbeta primers. Sequenced by immunoSEQ multiplex PCR; TCRdb stores in-frame clones only, minus some. Its clone listing holds about 200,000 clones. Material: PBMCs. This TCR was sampled from a boy aged 5-17 years in good health and CMV-seronegative. The V gene is TRBV6-5, the J gene TRBJ1-3, with TRBD1 matching 8 bases. CDR3 region: CASSDRGHTIYF. CDR3 bases: TGTGCCAGCAGTGACAGGGGTCACACCATATATTTT.